The clone carrying this T cell receptor (beta chain) was counted ten times or more. Antigen unknown. This sample was included in a study of prognosis after radiotherapy for stage I lung cancer. Study-level background: Stage I non-small cell lung cancer patients were enrolled from 2018 to early 2019.

The study's findings and limits: Between patients with and without metastases, TRBV and TRBJ gene usage reportedly differed.

The genomic DNA TCR beta CDR3 region underwent two rounds of multiplex PCR. For every TRBV and TRBJ gene, a specific primer was used in first-round PCR. TCRdb reprocessed the multiplex PCR reads via MiXCR and lists one record per CDR3 protein. Of under 55,000 distinct CDR3 sequences listed, less than 45% are singletons. The source is a donor aged 50 or older with non-small cell lung cancer. The sample was PBMCs, taken before or after stereotactic body radiation therapy (not recorded which).

The DNA of the CDR3 is TGTGCCAGCAGTTACTCGGGGGCCACTGAAGCTTTCTTT. Translating it yields CASSYSGATEAFF. The chain couples TRBV6-2 or TRBV6-3 to TRBJ1-1, with D perhaps TRBD1 (6 bases). The CDR3 extends over 13 amino acids. Trimming stripped 0 bases from V and 4 bases from J, with 6 bases between. Germline lookup yields CDR1 MNHEY and CDR2 SVGEGT.